This T cell receptor beta chain was retrieved from a study of Ad26.COV2.S vaccination and SARS-CoV-2 variants. Study-wide context: COV1001, an Ad26.COV2.S trial, supplied this vaccine-arm donor.

Notes on the study in general: After vaccination, reports described spike-specific CD8+ and CD4+ T cell responses as showing substantial breadth.

From germline, CDR1 is SNHLY and CDR2 FYNNEI. V was cut by 5 bases and J by 5 bases, with 15 bases left in between. The CDR3 is 14 residues long. This clone appeared once. Its antigen is as yet unknown. Produced via immunoSEQ multiplex PCR; TCRdb's table is partial and in-frame only. The repertoire has some 390,000 clones, roughly 90% of them found once; the top ten carry approximately 1.9%. The treatment: around 19 received Ad26.COV2.S at low or high dose, single or two shots; a few received placebo; per-sample allocation not given. Sampling was performed 63 days after the first vaccine or placebo injection.

The specimen comprised peripheral blood, sampled in a trial of Ad26.COV2.S vaccine versus placebo. This clonotype was sampled from a person aged 18-60 years who received the Ad26.COV2.S COVID-19 vaccine or a placebo. The chain uses TRBV2 and TRBJ1-2; D gene uncertain. CDR3 loop: CASSRPGRRYGYTF. The CDR3 DNA reads as TGTGCCAGCAGTCGTCCGGGCCGAAGATATGGCTACACCTTC.